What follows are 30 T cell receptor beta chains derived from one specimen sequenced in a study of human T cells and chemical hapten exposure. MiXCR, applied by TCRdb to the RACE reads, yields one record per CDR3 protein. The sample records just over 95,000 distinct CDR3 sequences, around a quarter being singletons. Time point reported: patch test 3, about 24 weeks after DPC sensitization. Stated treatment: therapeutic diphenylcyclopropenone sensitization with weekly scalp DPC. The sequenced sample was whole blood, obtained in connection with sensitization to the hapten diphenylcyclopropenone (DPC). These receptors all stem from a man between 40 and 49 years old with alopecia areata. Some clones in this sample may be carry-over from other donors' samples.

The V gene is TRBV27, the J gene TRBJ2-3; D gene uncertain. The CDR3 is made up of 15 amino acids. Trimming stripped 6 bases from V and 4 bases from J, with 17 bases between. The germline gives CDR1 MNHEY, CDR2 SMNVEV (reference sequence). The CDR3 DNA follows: TGTGCCAGCAGATACGAACCGCACAGTGCAGATACGCAGTATTTT. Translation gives CASRYEPHSADTQYF.

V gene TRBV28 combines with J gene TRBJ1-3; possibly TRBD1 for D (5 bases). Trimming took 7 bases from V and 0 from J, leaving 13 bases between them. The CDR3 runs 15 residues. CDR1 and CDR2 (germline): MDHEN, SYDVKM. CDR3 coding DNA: TGTGCCAGCAACCGGGGGGACTTCTCTGGAAACACCATATATTTT. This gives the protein CASNRGDFSGNTIYF.

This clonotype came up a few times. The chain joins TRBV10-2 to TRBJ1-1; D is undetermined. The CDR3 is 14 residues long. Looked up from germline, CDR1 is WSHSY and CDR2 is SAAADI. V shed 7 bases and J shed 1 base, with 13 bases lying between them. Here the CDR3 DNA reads TGCGCCAGCACCGAGAGGGCAGGGAACACTGAAGCTTTCTTT. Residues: CASTERAGNTEAFF.

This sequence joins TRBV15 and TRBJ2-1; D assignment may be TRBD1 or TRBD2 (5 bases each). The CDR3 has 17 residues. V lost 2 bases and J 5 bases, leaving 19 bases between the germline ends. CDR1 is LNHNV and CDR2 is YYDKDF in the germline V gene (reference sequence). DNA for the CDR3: TGTGCCACCAGCAGATCCCGCCTAGCTCAGGGAAACAATGAGCAGTTCTTC. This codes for CATSRSRLAQGNNEQFF.

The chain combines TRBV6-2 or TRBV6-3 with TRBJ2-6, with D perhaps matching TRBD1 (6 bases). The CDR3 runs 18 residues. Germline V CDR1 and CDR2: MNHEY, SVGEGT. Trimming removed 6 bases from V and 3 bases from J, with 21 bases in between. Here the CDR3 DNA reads TGTGCCAGCAGCCGCTGGGGCAGGGGTCCGATTGGGGCCAACGTCCTGACTTTC. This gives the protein CASSRWGRGPIGANVLTF.

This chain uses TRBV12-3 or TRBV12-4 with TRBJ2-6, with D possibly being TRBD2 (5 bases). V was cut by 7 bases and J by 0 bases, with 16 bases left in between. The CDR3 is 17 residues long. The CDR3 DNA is TGTGCCAGCACCCGGGGATCTGGACGCTCTGGGGCCAACGTCCTGACTTTC. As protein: CASTRGSGRSGANVLTF.

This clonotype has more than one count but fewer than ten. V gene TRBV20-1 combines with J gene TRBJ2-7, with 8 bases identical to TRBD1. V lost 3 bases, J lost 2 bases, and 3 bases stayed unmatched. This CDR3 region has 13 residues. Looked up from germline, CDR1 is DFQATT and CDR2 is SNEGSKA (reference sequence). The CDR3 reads CSASGQGPYEQYF. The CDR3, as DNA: TGCAGTGCTAGCGGACAGGGCCCCTACGAGCAGTACTTC.

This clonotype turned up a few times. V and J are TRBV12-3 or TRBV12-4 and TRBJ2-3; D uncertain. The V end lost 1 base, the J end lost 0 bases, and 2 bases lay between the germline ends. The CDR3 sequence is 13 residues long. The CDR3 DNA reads TGTGCCAGCAGTTTAGACAGCACAGATACGCAGTATTTT. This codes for CASSLDSTDTQYF.

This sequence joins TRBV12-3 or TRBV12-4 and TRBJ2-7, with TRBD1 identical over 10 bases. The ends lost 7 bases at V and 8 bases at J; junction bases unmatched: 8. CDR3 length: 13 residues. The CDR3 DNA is TGTGCCAGCACCTTGGGACAGGGGTTAAAGCAGTACTTC. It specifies CASTLGQGLKQYF.

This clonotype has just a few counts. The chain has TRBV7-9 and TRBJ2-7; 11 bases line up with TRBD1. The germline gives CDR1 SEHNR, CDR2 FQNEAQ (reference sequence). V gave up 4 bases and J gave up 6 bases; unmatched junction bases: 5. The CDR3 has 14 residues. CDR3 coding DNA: TGTGCCAGCAGCTCCGGACAGGGGGCGGTCGAGCAGTACTTC. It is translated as CASSSGQGAVEQYF.

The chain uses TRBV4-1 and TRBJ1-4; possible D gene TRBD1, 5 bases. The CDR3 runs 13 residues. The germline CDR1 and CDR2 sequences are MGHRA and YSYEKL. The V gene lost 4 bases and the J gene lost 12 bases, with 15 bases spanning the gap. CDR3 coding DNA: TGCGCCAGCAGCCTAGATACAGGTCTGGAACTGTTTTTT. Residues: CASSLDTGLELFF.

CDR3 sequence (DNA): TGTGCCAGCAGCCAAGAGGCTCGGGCTGGGGCTTTCTTT. It yields the protein CASSQEARAGAFF. J is TRBJ1-1 and V is TRBV3-1; D not certain. Trimming cost V 0 bases and J 11 bases, with 13 bases left between them. The CDR3 is made up of 13 amino acids. Germline assignment: CDR1 LGHDT and CDR2 YNNKEL (reference sequence).

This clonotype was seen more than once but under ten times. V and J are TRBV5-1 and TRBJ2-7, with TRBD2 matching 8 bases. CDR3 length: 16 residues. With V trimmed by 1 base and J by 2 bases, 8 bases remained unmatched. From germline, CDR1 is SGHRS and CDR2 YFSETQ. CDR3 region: CASSLFPAGGPYEQYF. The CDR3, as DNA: TGCGCCAGCAGCTTGTTCCCCGCGGGAGGCCCCTACGAGCAGTACTTC.

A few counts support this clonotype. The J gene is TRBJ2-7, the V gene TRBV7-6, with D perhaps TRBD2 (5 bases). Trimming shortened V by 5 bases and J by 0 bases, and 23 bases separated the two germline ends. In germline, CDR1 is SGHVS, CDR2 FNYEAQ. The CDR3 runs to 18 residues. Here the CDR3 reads CASSLLPRSSRSSYEQYF. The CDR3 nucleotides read TGTGCCAGCAGCCTCCTCCCCCGGTCTAGCCGTAGCTCCTACGAGCAGTACTTC.

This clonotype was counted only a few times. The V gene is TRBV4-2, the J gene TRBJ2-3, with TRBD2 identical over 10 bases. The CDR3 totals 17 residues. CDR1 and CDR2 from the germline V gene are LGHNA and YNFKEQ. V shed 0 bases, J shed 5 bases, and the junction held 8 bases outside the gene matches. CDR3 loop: CASSQEVAGGFVDTQYF. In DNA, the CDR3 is TGTGCCAGCAGCCAAGAGGTAGCGGGAGGTTTCGTAGATACGCAGTATTTT.

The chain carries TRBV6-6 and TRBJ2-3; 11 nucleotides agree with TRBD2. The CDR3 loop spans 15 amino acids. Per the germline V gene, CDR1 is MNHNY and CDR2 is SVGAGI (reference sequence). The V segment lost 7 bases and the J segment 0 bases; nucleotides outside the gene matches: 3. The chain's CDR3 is CASTRLAGSTDTQYF. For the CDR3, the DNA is TGTGCCAGCACCAGACTAGCGGGGAGCACAGATACGCAGTATTTT.

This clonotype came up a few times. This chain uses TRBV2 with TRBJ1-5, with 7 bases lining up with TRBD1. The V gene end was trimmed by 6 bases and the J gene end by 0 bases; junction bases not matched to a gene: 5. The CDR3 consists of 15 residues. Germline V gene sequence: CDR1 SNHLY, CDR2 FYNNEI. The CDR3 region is CASRGTAHSNQPQHF. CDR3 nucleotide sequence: TGTGCCAGCAGGGGGACAGCCCATAGCAATCAGCCCCAGCATTTT.

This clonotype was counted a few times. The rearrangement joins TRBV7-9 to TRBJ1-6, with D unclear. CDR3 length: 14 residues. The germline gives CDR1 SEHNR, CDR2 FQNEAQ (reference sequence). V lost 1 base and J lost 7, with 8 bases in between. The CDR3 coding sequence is TGTGCCAGCAGCTTAGTACAGATAAATTCACCCCTCCACTTT. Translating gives CASSLVQINSPLHF. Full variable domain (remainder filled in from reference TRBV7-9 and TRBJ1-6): DTGVSQNPRHKITKRGQNVTFRCDPISEHNRLYWYRQTLGQGPEFLTYFQNEAQLEKSRLLSDRFSAERPKGSFSTLEIQRTEQGDSAMYLCASSLVQINSPLHFGNGTRLTVT.

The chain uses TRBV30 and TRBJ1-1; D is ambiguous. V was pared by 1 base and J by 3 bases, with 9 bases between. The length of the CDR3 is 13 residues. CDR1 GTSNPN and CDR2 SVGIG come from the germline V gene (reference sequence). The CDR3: CAWSEGSHTEAFF. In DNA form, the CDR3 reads TGTGCCTGGAGTGAGGGCAGTCACACTGAAGCTTTCTTT.

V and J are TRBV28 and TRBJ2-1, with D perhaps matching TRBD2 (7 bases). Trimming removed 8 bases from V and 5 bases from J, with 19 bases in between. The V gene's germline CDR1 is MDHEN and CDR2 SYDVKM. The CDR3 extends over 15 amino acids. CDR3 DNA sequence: TGTGCCAGCTCACCCCTCGGGGGGCTTGACAATGAGCAGTTCTTC. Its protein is CASSPLGGLDNEQFF.

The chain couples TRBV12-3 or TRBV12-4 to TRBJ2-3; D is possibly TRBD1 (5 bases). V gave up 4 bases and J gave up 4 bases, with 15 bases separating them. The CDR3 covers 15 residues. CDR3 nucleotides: TGTGCCAGCAGTTCCTTCGCAGGGAAGGCAGATACGCAGTATTTT. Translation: CASSSFAGKADTQYF.

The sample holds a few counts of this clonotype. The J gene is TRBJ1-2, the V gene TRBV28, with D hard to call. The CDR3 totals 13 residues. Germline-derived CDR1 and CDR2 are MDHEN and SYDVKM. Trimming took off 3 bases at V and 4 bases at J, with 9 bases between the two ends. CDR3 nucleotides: TGTGCCAGCAGTTTTAGGGCCTCCTATGGCTACACCTTC. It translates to CASSFRASYGYTF.

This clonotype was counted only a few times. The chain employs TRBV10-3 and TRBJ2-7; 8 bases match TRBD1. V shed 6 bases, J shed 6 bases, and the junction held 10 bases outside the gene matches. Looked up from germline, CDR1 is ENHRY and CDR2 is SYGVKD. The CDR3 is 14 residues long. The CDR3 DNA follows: TGTGCCATCAGGGGCATTGGACAGGGAGGCGAGCAGTACTTC. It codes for CAIRGIGQGGEQYF.

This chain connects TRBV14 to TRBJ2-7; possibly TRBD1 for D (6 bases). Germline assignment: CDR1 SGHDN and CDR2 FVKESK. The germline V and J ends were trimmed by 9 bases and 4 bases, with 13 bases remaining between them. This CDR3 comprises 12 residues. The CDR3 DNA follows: TGTGCCAGAGAAACAGGGAGTTACGAGCAGTACTTC. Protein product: CARETGSYEQYF.

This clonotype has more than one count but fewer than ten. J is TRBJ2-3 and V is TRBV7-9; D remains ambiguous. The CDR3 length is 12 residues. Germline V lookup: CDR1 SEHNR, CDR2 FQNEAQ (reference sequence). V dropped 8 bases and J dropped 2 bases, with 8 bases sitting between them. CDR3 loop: CASGSTTDTQYF. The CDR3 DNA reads TGTGCCAGCGGATCAACCACAGATACGCAGTATTTT.

CDR3 residues: CASRRGGSTDTQYF. CDR3 in DNA: TGTGCCAGCAGGAGGGGAGGAAGCACAGATACGCAGTATTTT. The rearrangement joins TRBV6-1 to TRBJ2-3, with D possibly TRBD2 on 6 matching bases. Germline CDR1 reads MNHNS; CDR2 reads SASEGT. The CDR3 has 14 amino acids. The V end was cut by 6 bases, the J end by 0 bases, with 10 bases between.

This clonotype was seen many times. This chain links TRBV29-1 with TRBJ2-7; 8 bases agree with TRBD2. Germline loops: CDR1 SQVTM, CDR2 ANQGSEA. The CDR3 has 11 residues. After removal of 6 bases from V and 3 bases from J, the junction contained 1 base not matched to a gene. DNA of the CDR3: TGCAGCGTAGGGACTAGCTACGAGCAGTACTTC. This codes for CSVGTSYEQYF.

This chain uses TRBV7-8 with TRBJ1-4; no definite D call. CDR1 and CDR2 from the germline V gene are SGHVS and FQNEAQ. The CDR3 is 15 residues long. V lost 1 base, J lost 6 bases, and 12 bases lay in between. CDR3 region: CASSLEGFGDEKLFF. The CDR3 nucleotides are TGTGCCAGCAGCTTAGAAGGGTTCGGTGATGAAAAACTGTTTTTT.

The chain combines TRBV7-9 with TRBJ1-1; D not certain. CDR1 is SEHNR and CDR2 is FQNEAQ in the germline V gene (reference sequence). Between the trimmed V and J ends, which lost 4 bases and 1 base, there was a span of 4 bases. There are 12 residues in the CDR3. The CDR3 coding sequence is TGTGCCAGCAGCTCCCGGAACACTGAAGCTTTCTTT. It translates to CASSSRNTEAFF.

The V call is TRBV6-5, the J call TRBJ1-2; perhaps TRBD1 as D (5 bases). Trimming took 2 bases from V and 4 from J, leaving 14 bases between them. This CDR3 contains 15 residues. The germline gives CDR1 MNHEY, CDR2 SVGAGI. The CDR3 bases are TGTGCCAGCAGTTACCGGATTGCAGGGAGCTATGGCTACACCTTC. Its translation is CASSYRIAGSYGYTF.